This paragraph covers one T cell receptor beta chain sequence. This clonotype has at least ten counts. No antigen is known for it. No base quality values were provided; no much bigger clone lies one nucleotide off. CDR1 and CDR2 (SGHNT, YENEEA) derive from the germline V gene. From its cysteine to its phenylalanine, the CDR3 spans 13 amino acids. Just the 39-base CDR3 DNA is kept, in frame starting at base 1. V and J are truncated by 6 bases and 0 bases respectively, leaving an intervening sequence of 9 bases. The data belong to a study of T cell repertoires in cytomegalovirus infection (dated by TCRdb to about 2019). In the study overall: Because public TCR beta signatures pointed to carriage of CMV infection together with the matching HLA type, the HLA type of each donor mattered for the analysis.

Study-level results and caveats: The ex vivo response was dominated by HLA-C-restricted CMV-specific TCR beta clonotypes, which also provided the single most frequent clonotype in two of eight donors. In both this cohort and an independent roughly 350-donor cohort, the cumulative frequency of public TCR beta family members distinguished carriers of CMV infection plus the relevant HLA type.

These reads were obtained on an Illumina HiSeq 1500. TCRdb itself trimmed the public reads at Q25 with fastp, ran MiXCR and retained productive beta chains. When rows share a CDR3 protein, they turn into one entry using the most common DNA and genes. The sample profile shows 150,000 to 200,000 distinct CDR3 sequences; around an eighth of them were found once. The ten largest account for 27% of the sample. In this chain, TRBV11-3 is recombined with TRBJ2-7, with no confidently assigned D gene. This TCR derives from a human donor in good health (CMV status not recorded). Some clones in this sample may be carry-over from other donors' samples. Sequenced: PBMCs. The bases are TGTGCCAGCAGTTCCGGGCCCTCCTACGAGCAGTACTTC. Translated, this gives CASSSGPSYEQYF.